These T cell receptor beta chains were read from a single sample in a study of identical twins. In TCRdb, the 5' RACE reads were re-called with MiXCR into one record per CDR3 protein. The table lists 420,000 or so distinct CDR3 sequences, approximately 18% of them singletons. Sequencing was done on a sample of naive T cells sorted from blood. These receptors originate from a man aged 50-59 years in good health. Each CDR3 is given without its conserved first and last residue.

length,J,V,CDR3
14,TRBJ2-7,TRBV27,ASSPSLGTRLYEQY
13,TRBJ2-1,TRBV12-3/TRBV12-4,ASSLGLAMGNEQF
12,TRBJ2-7,TRBV2,ASSEPVGSYEQY
11,TRBJ1-1,TRBV10-3,AISGASNTEAF
12,TRBJ2-3,TRBV24-1,ATSSGGASDTQY
12,TRBJ2-2,TRBV6-4,ASAKGGNTGELF
14,TRBJ2-2,TRBV4-3,ASSQDGRQGGGELF
13,TRBJ2-1,TRBV2,ASTLEGGGYNEQF
15,TRBJ2-7,TRBV20-1,SARNLAGAGDSYEQY
13,TRBJ1-2,TRBV7-2,ASSLVIRGNYGYT
14,TRBJ2-3,TRBV4-3,ASSRSSWEGADTQY
13,TRBJ2-7,TRBV20-1,SASDFGRAGNEQY
13,TRBJ2-5,TRBV5-1,ASSPTGTGLETQY
14,TRBJ2-1,TRBV4-3,ASSQVRDSSYNEQF
16,TRBJ2-3,TRBV12-3/TRBV12-4,ASRPSGTSGRAADTQY
13,TRBJ1-1,TRBV20-1,SARARRGVNTEAF
11,TRBJ2-7,TRBV5-1,ASSLGQSAEQY
14,TRBJ2-1,TRBV10-3,AISESMASGSNEQF
10,TRBJ2-1,TRBV29-1,SVATSFDEQF
13,TRBJ2-5,TRBV7-9,ASSLGERGQETQY
14,TRBJ1-4,TRBV2,ASTPSPGQQNEKLF
10,TRBJ1-1,TRBV28,ASSLRDRGAF
12,TRBJ2-2,TRBV28,ASGGGKNTGELF
15,TRBJ2-1,TRBV20-1,SARDLSVRGNYNEQF
12,TRBJ2-2,TRBV10-3,AISESPFSGELF
12,TRBJ2-7,TRBV12-3/TRBV12-4,ASSLSMGVDEQY
13,TRBJ2-2,TRBV6-2/TRBV6-3,ASSNSGKNTGELF
14,TRBJ2-2,TRBV10-3,AISEFGSVNTGELF
12,TRBJ2-5,TRBV20-1,SARDPSVGETQY
14,TRBJ2-2,TRBV24-1,ATSDLRDRGTGELF
14,TRBJ2-1,TRBV11-2,ASSLEAGLVTNEQF